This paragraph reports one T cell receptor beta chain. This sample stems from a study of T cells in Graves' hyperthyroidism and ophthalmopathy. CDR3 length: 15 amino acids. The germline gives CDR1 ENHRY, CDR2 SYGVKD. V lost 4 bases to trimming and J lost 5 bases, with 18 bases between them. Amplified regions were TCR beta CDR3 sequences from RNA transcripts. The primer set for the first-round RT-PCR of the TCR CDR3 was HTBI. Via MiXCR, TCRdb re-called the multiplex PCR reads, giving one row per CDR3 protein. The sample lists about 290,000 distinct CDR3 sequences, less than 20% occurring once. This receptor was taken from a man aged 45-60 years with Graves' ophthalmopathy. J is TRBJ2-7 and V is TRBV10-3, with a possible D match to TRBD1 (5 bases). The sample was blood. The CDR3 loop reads CAISAPRQGDNEQYF. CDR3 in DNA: TGTGCCATCAGTGCCCCGAGGCAGGGCGATAACGAGCAGTACTTC.